The rows below give T cell receptor beta chains drawn from one sample of a study of T cells after yellow fever vaccination. TCRdb recomputed calls from the 5' RACE reads with MiXCR, one row per CDR3 protein. The sample contains around 530,000 distinct CDR3 sequences, around 17% of which appear only once. Sequencing was performed on PBMCs, taken less than 6 days after the first yellow fever vaccination. The origin of the receptors is a man aged 18 to 35 who received the YFV17D yellow fever vaccine. Each CDR3 is given without its conserved first and last residue.

TRBV7-9 ASRKDRGQHLDTQY
TRBV27 ASSLSAAGGASYNEQF
TRBV6-2/TRBV6-3 ASSDGQDHGNTIY
TRBV20-1 SALPAGGEFNEKLF
TRBV7-2 ASSFEGHGYT
TRBV5-6 ASSLRRNTSYEQY
TRBV5-1 ASSLAGRGGTDTQY
TRBV12-3/TRBV12-4 ASSLMGQLNTEAF
TRBV2 ASGQGARDIQY
TRBV7-9 ASSRRGGDTDTQY
TRBV18 ASSPISGDTEAF
TRBV5-4 ASSLRPGTGLNYEQY
TRBV6-5 ASSDSAANTEAF
TRBV29-1 SVVGGQVVENYGYT
TRBV14 ASSLAWGTSPNNEQF
TRBV7-2 ASSPNRGAF
TRBV3-1 ASSFHRDQETQY
TRBV5-6 ASSFVEGSPLH
TRBV10-3 AISQGQAKNYGYT
TRBV7-2 ASSLEAGRSYNEQF
TRBV6-5 ASSSWTSGTDTQY
TRBV4-1 ASSQDLGPRSGNTIY
TRBV6-2/TRBV6-3 ASSYQENTEAF
TRBV5-1 ASSPGRGTDTQY
TRBV2 AANARFTNTGELF
TRBV7-2 ASSFRLTDTQY
TRBV20-1 SAAPTPDTQY
TRBV2 ASSEGGHSGANVLT
TRBV28 ASSSPDSEMETQY
TRBV2 ASSDSGFGSYEQY
TRBV6-5 ASSSNGDEQY
TRBV27 ASSVSGGNSPLH
TRBV28 ASRLPGQGSLNTEAF
TRBV20-1 SAQYPSTGEAF
TRBV12-3/TRBV12-4 ASSLTGRYSNQPQH
TRBV9 ASSDGQDEY
TRBV3-1 ASSHWDSNQPQH
TRBV6-1 ASSRGQLDGADTQY
TRBV28 ASSPSGPVIDTQY
TRBV5-8 ASSWDDVGAFVHEQF
TRBV6-2/TRBV6-3 ASSPRIVAGDTQY
TRBV7-9 ASFLHGAGPTYNEQF
TRBV9 ASSVDAAGVQETQY
TRBV2 ASSKEGPTEQF
TRBV2 ASSDAGRGDTQY
TRBV11-1 ASSSRRDSLGNEQF
TRBV4-1 ASSQENRVPYEQY
TRBV9 ASSVGMYTEAF
TRBV11-3 ASSLGQGNHNEQF
TRBV3-1 ASSQDAGQQETQY
TRBV27 ASSATSGGMETQY
TRBV7-8 ASRYRRVMGSGELF
TRBV9 ASSGPNYNEQF
TRBV4-1 ASSHSGRDRVGIQY
TRBV28 ASSTASAHYGYT
TRBV20-1 SARGHPSYNEQF
TRBV12-3/TRBV12-4 ASSFAAGGYT
TRBV9 ASSVEGKPGQGFTGELF
TRBV15 ATSKDRVAYEQY
TRBV11-2 ASSFQTANYGYT